Listed below are T cell receptor beta chains from one sample, sequenced in a study of cytomegalovirus exposure and HLA in healthy donors. The table came from immunoSEQ multiplex PCR; TCRdb's copy has only in-frame clones and leaves some out. The top ten clones hold less than 2% of a sample with roughly 200,000 clones, roughly 80% of them seen once. What was sequenced was PBMCs. These receptors were collected from a man in his forties or fifties in good health and CMV-seronegative. Both conserved end residues are trimmed from each CDR3.

CDR3 length	J gene	V gene	CDR3 protein
15	TRBJ2-7	TRBV2	ASSTPGLAGGPYEQY
12	TRBJ1-5	TRBV5-8	ASSLGQGLQPQH
11	TRBJ1-1	TRBV6-1	ASSATENTEAF
13	TRBJ2-7	TRBV7-8	ASSPGASGFYEQY
15	TRBJ1-2	TRBV7-8	ASTSSRAGGKGYGYT
15	TRBJ2-2	TRBV21-1	ASSTRGGQGEDGELF
12	TRBJ2-7	TRBV27	ASSSGPSGYEQY
11	TRBJ2-7	TRBV5-1	ASSLSEYYEQY
14	TRBJ2-3	TRBV10-1	ASSPGTPRNTDTQY
14	TRBJ2-1	TRBV7-3	ASSPSGTSGSDEQF
12	TRBJ2-7	TRBV9	ASSPRTSDYEQY
13	TRBJ2-5	TRBV7-8	ASSFVAGPGETQY
13	TRBJ2-7	TRBV2	ASSEEGGAPYEQY
15	TRBJ2-7	TRBV4-1	ASSPRIPGQGANEQY
11	TRBJ2-7	TRBV11-2	ASSPGTDYEQY
11	TRBJ1-1	TRBV7-3	ASSSRGQTEAF
11	TRBJ2-5	TRBV27	ASSLRGGETQY
11	TRBJ1-2	TRBV10-2	ASSAQGSGGYT
14	TRBJ2-2	TRBV7-9	ASSPLSTSNTGELF
14	TRBJ2-3	TRBV5-4	ASSTTSGIGRDTQY
11	TRBJ2-1	TRBV29-1	SVGLAGGSEQF
11	TRBJ1-1	TRBV6-5	ASSYSRNTEAF
14	TRBJ2-1	TRBV4-1	ASSLTGTSGNREQF
15	TRBJ1-5	TRBV28	ASSFTQHRALNQPQH
11	TRBJ2-5	TRBV25-1	ASRRGPQETQY
11	TRBJ1-1	TRBV5-4	ASRAELNTEAF
15	TRBJ2-1	TRBV7-9	ASSAGTSGSSYNEQF
13	TRBJ1-5	TRBV2	ASTLQGASNQPQH
13	TRBJ1-6	TRBV30	AWSGQGAGSSPLH
11	TRBJ1-2	TRBV14	ASSQDRGYGYT
12	TRBJ1-2	TRBV19	ASSIQGVNYGYT
13	TRBJ1-6	TRBV2	ASSGATVRNSPLH
15	TRBJ1-4	TRBV4-2	ASSQEKDRVTSEKLF
12	TRBJ1-2	TRBV7-9	ASSLGGWDYGYT
9	TRBJ2-7	TRBV20-1	SVGGGDEQY
12	TRBJ2-7	TRBV7-2	ASSASSGFYEQY
11	TRBJ1-2	TRBV2	ATLRGQGVGYT